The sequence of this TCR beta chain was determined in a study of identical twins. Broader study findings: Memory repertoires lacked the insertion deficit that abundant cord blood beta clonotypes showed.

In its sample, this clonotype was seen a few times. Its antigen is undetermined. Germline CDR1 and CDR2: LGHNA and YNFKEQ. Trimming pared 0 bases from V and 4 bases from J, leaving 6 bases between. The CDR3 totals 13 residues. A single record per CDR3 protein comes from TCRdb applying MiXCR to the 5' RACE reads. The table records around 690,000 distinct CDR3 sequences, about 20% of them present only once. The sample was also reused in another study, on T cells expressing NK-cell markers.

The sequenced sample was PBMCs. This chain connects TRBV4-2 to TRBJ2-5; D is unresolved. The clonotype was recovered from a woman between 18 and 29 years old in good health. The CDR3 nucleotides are TGTGCCAGCAGCCAAGATTATGGAGAGACCCAGTACTTC. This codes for CASSQDYGETQYF.